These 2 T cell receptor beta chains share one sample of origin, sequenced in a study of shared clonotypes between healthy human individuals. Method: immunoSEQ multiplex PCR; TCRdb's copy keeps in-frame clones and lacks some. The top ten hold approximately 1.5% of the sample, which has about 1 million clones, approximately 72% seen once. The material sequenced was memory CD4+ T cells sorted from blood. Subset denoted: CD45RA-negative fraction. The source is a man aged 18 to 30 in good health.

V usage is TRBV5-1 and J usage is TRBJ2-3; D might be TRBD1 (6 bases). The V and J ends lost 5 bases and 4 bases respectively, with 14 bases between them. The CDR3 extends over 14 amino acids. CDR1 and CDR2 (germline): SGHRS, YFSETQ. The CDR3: CASRKQGFPDTQYF. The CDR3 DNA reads TGCGCCAGCAGGAAACAGGGATTCCCAGATACGCAGTATTTT. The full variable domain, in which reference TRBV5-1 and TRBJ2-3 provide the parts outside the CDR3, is KAGVTQTPRYLIKTRGQQVTLSCSPISGHRSVSWYQQTPGQGLQFLFEYFSETQRNKGNFPGRFSGRQFSNSRSEMNVSTLELGDSALYLCASRKQGFPDTQYFGPGTRLTVL.

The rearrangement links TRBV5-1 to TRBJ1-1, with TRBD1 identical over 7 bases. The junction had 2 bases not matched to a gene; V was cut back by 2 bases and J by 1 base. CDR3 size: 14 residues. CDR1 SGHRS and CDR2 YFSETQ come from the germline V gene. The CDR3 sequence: CASSFNRGNTEAFF. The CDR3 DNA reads TGCGCCAGCAGCTTTAACAGGGGGAACACTGAAGCTTTCTTT. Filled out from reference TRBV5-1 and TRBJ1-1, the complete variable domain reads KAGVTQTPRYLIKTRGQQVTLSCSPISGHRSVSWYQQTPGQGLQFLFEYFSETQRNKGNFPGRFSGRQFSNSRSEMNVSTLELGDSALYLCASSFNRGNTEAFFGQGTRLTVV.